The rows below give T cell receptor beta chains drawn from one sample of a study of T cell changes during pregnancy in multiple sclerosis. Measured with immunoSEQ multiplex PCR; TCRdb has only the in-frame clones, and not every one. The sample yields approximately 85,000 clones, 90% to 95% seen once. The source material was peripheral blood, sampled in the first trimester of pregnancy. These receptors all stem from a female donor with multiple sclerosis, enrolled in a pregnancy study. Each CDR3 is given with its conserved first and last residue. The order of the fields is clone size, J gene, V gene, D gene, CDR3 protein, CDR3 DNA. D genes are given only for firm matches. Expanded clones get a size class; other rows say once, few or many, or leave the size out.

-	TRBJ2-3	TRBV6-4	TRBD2	CASSETSGGTDTQYF	TGTGCCAGCAGTGAGACTAGCGGGGGCACAGATACGCAGTATTTT
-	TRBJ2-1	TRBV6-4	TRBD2	CASSVAGDSYNEQFF	TGTGCCAGCAGTGTGGCGGGGGATTCTTACAATGAGCAGTTCTTC
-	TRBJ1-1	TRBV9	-	CASSPQGGGGTEAFF	TGTGCCAGCAGCCCCCAGGGAGGGGGTGGAACTGAAGCTTTCTTT
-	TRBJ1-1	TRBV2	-	CARTGNTEAFF	TGTGCCAGAACAGGGAACACTGAAGCTTTCTTT
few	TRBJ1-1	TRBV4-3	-	CASSQEIGNEAFF	TGCGCCAGCAGCCAAGAAATCGGTAATGAAGCTTTCTTT
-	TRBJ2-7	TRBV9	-	CASSVRPEGTSSYEQYF	TGTGCCAGCAGCGTTCGCCCCGAGGGTACGAGCTCCTACGAGCAGTACTTC
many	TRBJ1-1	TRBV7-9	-	CASSPVQRNTEAFF	TGTGCCAGCAGCCCCGTTCAGCGGAACACTGAAGCTTTCTTT
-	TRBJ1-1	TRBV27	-	CASSFGPSPNTEAFF	TGTGCCAGCAGTTTTGGGCCGTCCCCGAACACTGAAGCTTTCTTT
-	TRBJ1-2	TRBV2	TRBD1	CASSEGTGDNYGYTF	TGTGCCAGCAGTGAAGGGACAGGAGATAACTATGGCTACACCTTC
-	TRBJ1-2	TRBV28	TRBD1	CASSSGTGNYGYTF	TGTGCCAGCAGTTCCGGGACAGGGAACTATGGCTACACCTTC
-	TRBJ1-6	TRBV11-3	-	CASREVNSPLHF	TGTGCCAGCAGAGAGGTCAATTCACCCCTCCACTTT